This TCR beta chain was sequenced in a study of blood T cells in healthy people across ages (dated by TCRdb to the mid-2010s). At the level of the whole study: In model experiments, template switching captured roughly one uniquely barcoded TCR beta cDNA molecule for every two T cells. Donors were grouped into four age groups: young (average about 15 years), middle-aged (39), aged (about 59) and long-lived (over 80). Using the same blood draw, the study looked at two additional independent replicas of 1 million unique cDNA reads for two donors, one aged 18 to 30 and the other aged 80 or older. To track age-related changes in TCR beta repertoire diversity, the study relied on deep sequencing normalized with unique cDNA molecular identifiers. To avoid experimental bias, donors of different ages were spread randomly across the sequencing lanes. Overall results and qualifications from the work: As age increased, observed TCR beta diversity per million T cells dropped in a roughly linear way, and a significant reduction was already evident by age 40. Estimates of total diversity based on one million sequenced T cells were regarded as lower bounds and as underestimates. Bulk unsorted PBMC profiling prevented conclusive comparison of naive and antigen-experienced compartments. Because donor CMV infection status was unknown, age-related changes in expanded clonotypes were potentially confounded. The percentage of naive T cells measured by flow cytometry correlated strongly with observed TCR beta diversity. Compared with the aged group, the long-lived group had more naive CD4+ T cells, fewer expanded clones and increased TCR diversity, a pattern suggesting age selection.

Library creation used 5' RACE. A second about 6 to 11 cycle PCR used a sample-barcoded 5' primer and a J-beta primer mix. A template-switch 5' adaptor carrying 12 random nucleotides introduced a unique molecular identifier onto each TCR beta cDNA molecule. At least 2.5 million CDR3-containing paired-end reads were obtained from each sample. First-strand cDNA was synthesized from all RNA with the Mint cDNA synthesis kit, primed by a TRBC-specific oligonucleotide. After uracil-DNA glycosylase treatment, a first 18-cycle PCR used universal primers M1SS and BC2_uni_R on all cDNA. Under the source paper's analysis protocol: Each sample was normalized by randomly selecting 1 million high-quality reads, each carrying a distinct molecular identifier. Reads with shared molecular identifiers were discarded instead of being binned into consensus sequences. CDR3 identification, clonotype clustering and error correction used MiTCR with a Q25 quality threshold and the strictest error-elimination algorithm. A nonparametric unseen species model using Euler transformation provided a lower-bound estimate of total TCR beta diversity. TCRdb itself trimmed the public reads at Q25 with fastp, ran MiXCR and retained productive beta chains. Rows merge per CDR3 protein into single entries with the most common DNA and genes. TCRdb's processing, not the authors' own work, is the source of the V and J calls. This sample comprises over 1,500,000 distinct CDR3 sequences, about two fifths of them detected only once. Clones ranked in the top ten supply approximately 22% of the sample.

CDR1 and CDR2 (MGHDK, SYGVNS) derive from the germline V gene. The CDR3 contains 16 residues, cysteine and phenylalanine counted. The retained sequence is limited to the CDR3, 48 bases, with the frame set at the first base. The V end gives up 4 bases and the J end 3 bases, leaving 9 bases in the junction not matched to a gene. Details on this clonotype: Its antigen is unknown. Base qualities are not provided; no much larger clone lies one nucleotide away.

Donors were under 40 systemically healthy Caucasian individuals from Russia aged 6 to 90 years. About 9.8 milliliters of peripheral blood were drawn from each donor into EDTA-treated Vacutainer tubes. Ficoll-Paque density-gradient centrifugation was used to isolate PBMCs, with at least 6.5 million obtained per sample. Trizol reagent was used to extract total RNA from the PBMCs, yielding at least 6 micrograms per sample. Naive CD45RAhigh/CD27high T cell percentages were measured by flow cytometry on a PBMC aliquot from every donor. Sequences were obtained from blood. Recombination joined TRBV25-1 with TRBJ2-7; TRBD1 lines up with 10 middle nucleotides. The TCR was taken from a human donor in good health. The nucleotide sequence reads TGTGCCAGCAGTGGACGGCGACAGGGGGCAGGCTACGAGCAGTACTTC. Protein translation: CASSGRRQGAGYEQYF.